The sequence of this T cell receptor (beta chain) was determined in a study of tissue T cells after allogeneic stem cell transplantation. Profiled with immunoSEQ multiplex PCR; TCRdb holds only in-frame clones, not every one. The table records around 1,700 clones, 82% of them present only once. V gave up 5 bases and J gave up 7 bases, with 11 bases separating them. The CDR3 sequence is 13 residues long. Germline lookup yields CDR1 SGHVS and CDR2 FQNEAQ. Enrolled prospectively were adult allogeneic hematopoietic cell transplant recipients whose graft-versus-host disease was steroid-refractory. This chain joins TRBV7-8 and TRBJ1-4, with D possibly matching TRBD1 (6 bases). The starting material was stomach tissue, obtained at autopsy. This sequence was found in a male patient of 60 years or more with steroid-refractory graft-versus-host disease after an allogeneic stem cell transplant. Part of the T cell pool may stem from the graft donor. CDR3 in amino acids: CASSNRVGEKLFF. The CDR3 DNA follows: TGTGCCAGCAGCAACAGGGTTGGTGAAAAACTGTTTTTT. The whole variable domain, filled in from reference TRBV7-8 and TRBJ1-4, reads GAGVSQSPRYKVAKRGQDVALRCDPISGHVSLFWYQQALGQGPEFLTYFQNEAQLDKSGLPSDRFFAERPEGSVSTLKIQRTQQEDSAVYLCASSNRVGEKLFFGSGTQLSVL.